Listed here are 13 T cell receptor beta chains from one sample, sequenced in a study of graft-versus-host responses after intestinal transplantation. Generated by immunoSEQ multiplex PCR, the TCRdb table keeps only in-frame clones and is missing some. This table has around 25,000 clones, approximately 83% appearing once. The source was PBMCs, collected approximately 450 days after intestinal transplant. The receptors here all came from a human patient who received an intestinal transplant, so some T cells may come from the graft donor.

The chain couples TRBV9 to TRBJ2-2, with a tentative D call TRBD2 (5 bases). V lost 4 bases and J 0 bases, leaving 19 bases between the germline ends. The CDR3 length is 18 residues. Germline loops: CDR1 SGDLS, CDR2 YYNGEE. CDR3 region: CASSPSVLVASNTGELFF. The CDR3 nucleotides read TGTGCCAGCAGCCCAAGTGTTCTAGTAGCGTCGAACACCGGGGAGCTGTTTTTT.

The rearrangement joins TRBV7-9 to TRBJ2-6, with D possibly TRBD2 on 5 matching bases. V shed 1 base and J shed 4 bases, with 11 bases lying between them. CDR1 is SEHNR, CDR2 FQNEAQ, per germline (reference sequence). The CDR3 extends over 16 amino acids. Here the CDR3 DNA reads TGTGCCAGCAGCTTAGGGAAGGGAGAGGGGGCCAACGTCCTGACTTTC. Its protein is CASSLGKGEGANVLTF.

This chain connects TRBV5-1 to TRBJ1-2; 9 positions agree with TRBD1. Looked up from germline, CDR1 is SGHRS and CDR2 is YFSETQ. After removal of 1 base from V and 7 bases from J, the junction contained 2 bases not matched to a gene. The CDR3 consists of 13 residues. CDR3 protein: CASSLKGQGGYTF. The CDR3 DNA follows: TGCGCCAGCAGCTTGAAGGGACAGGGTGGCTACACCTTC. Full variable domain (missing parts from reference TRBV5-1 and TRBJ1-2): KAGVTQTPRYLIKTRGQQVTLSCSPISGHRSVSWYQQTPGQGLQFLFEYFSETQRNKGNFPGRFSGRQFSNSRSEMNVSTLELGDSALYLCASSLKGQGGYTFGSGTRLTVV.

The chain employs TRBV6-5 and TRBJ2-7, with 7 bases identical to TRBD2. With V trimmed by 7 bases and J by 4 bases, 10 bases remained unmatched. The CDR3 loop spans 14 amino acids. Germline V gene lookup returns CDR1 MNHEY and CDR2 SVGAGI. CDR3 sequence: CASTPRLADYEQYF. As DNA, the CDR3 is TGTGCCAGCACCCCGAGGCTAGCGGATTACGAGCAGTACTTC.

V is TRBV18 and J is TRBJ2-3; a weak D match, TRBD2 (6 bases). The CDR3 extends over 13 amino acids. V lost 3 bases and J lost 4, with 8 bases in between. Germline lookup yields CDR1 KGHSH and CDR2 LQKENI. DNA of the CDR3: TGTGCCAGCTCACCCAGGGAGGCAGATACGCAGTATTTT. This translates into CASSPREADTQYF. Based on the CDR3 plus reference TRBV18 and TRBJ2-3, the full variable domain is NAGVMQNPRHLVRRRGQEARLRCSPMKGHSHVYWYRQLPEEGLKFMVYLQKENIIDESGMPKERFSAEFPKEGPSILRIQQVVRGDSAAYFCASSPREADTQYFGPGTRLTVL.

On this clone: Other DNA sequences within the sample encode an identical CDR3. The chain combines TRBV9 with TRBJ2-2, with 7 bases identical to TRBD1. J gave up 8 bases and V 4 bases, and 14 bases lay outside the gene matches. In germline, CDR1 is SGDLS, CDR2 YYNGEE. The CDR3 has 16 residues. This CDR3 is CASSSRAGGAGGELFF. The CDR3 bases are TGTGCCAGCAGCTCCCGTGCAGGGGGTGCCGGGGGGGAGCTGTTTTTT.

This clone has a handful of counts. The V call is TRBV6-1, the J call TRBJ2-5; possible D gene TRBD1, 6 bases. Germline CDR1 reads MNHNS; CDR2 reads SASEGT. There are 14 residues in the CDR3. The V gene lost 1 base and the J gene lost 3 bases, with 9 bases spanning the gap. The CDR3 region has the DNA TGTGCCAGCAGTGAAGAGGACAGCGAAGAGACCCAGTACTTC. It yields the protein CASSEEDSEETQYF.

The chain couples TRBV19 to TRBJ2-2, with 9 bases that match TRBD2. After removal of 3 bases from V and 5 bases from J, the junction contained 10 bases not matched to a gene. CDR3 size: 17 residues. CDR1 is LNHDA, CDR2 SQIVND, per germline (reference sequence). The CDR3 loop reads CASSIRRTSAKTGELFF. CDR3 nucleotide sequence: TGTGCCAGTAGTATCCGCCGGACTAGCGCAAAGACCGGGGAGCTGTTTTTT.

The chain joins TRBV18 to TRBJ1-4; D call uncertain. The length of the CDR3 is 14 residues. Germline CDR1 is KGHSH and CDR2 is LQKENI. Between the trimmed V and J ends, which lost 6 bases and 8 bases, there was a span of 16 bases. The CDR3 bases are TGTGCCAGCTCTCCCTTCGAACCTCCAGAAAAACTGTTTTTT. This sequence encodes CASSPFEPPEKLFF.

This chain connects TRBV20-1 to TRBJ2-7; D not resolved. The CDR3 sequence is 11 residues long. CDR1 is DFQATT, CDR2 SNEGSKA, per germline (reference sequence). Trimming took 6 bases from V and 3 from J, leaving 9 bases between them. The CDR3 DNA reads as TGCAGTGCCTTGACATACTACGAGCAGTACTTC. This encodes CSALTYYEQYF.

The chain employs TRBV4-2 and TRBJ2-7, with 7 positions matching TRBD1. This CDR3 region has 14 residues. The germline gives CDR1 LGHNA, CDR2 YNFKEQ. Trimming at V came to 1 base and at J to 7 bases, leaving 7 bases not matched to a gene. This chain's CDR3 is CASSQVGQFREQYF. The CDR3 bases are TGTGCCAGCAGCCAAGTGGGACAGTTCCGGGAGCAGTACTTC.

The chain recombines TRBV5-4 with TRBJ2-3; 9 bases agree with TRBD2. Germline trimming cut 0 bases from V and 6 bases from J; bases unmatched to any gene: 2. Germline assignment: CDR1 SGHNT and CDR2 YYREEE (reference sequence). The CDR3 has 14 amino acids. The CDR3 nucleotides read TGTGCCAGCAGCTTGGAGCTAGCGGGGGATACGCAGTATTTT. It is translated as CASSLELAGDTQYF.

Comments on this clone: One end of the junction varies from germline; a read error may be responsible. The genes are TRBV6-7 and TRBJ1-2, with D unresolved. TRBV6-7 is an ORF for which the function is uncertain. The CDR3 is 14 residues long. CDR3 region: CARSSSTVNYGYTF. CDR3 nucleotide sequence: TGTGCCAGGAGTTCCTCGACGGTTAACTATGGCTACACCTTC.